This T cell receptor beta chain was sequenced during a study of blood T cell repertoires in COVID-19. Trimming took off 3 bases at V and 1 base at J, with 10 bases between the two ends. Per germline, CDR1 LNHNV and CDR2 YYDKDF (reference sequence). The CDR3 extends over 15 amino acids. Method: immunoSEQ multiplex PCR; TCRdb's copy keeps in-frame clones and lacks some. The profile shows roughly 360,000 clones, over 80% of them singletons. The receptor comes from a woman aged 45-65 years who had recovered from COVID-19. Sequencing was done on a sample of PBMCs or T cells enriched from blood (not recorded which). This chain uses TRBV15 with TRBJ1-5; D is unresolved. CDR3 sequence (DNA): TGTGCCACCAGCAGCGAAAGTCGGAGCAATCAGCCCCAGCATTTT. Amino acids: CATSSESRSNQPQHF.